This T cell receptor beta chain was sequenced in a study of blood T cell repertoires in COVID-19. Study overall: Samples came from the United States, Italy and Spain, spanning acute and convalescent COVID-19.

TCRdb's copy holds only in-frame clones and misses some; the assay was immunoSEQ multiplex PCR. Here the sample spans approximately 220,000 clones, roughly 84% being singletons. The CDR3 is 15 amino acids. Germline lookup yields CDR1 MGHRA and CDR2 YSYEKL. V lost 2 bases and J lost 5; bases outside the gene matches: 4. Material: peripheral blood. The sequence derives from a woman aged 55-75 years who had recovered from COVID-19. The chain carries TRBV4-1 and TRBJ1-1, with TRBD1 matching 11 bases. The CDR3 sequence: CASSQTGQGETEAFF. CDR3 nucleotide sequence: TGCGCCAGCAGCCAAACGGGACAGGGGGAGACTGAAGCTTTCTTT.